A selection of T cell receptor beta chains follows, all from one sample in a study of vaccination and CD4 T cells after COVID-19. In TCRdb, the PCR reads were re-called with MiXCR into one record per CDR3 protein. This sample yields 20,000 to 25,000 distinct CDR3 sequences, of which around 58% are seen a single time; around 1.2% belongs to the top ten. The source material was CD4+ T cells from blood, sampled before SARS-CoV-2 vaccination. The receptors were sampled from a human donor who had recovered from COVID-19. Each CDR3 is given with its conserved first and last residue. D genes are given only for firm matches. Size tells how often a clone was seen (once, few, many) or the class of an expanded clone, and some rows leave it out.

>-|-|TRBJ1-2|TRBV6-1
CASSPGRANGYTF
TGTGCCAGCAGTCCCGGTCGGGCGAATGGCTACACCTTC
>-|TRBD1|TRBJ1-1|TRBV28
CASSLAPFAGQGIEAFF
TGTGCCAGCAGTTTAGCCCCCTTTGCGGGACAGGGGATTGAAGCTTTCTTT
>-|-|TRBJ1-2|TRBV20-1
CSASFSGPGYGYTF
TGCAGTGCTAGCTTTTCAGGGCCGGGCTATGGCTACACCTTC
>-|TRBD1|TRBJ1-1|TRBV28
CASSLGGTGSTEAFF
TGTGCCAGCAGCCTAGGCGGGACAGGGTCTACCGAAGCTTTCTTT
>few|-|TRBJ1-5|TRBV2
CASSESGISNQPQHF
TGTGCCAGCAGTGAATCGGGGATAAGCAATCAGCCCCAGCATTTT
>few|TRBD1|TRBJ1-2|TRBV20-1
CSVEYRGRVYGYTF
TGCAGTGTTGAGTACAGGGGGCGCGTCTATGGCTACACCTTC
>-|TRBD2|TRBJ2-2|TRBV6-2/TRBV6-3
CASSYSGSGKRVGELFF
TGTGCCAGCAGTTACTCCGGTAGCGGGAAGAGAGTCGGGGAGCTGTTTTTT
>-|TRBD1|TRBJ1-2|TRBV7-2
CASSRQGVDGYTF
TGTGCCAGCAGCCGACAGGGGGTGGATGGCTACACCTTC
>-|-|TRBJ2-5|TRBV7-9
CASSYLGIGETQYF
TGTGCCAGCAGCTATCTTGGGATTGGGGAGACCCAGTACTTC
>-|TRBD2|TRBJ2-7|TRBV20-1
CSASASGFTYEQYF
TGCAGTGCTAGCGCTAGCGGGTTTACCTACGAGCAGTACTTC
>-|-|TRBJ2-5|TRBV5-1
CASSPSGETQYF
TGCGCCAGCAGCCCATCCGGGGAGACCCAGTACTTC
>-|-|TRBJ2-3|TRBV20-1
CSAFGQYLFRADTQYF
TGCAGTGCATTCGGACAGTACCTATTTCGCGCAGATACGCAGTATTTT
>-|TRBD1|TRBJ2-5|TRBV7-9
CASSLGQGETQYF
TGTGCCAGCAGCTTGGGACAGGGGGAGACCCAGTACTTC
>-|TRBD1|TRBJ2-4|TRBV15
CATSIAKGQQNIQYF
TGTGCCACCAGCATAGCGAAGGGACAGCAAAACATTCAGTACTTC
>few|TRBD1|TRBJ2-1|TRBV20-1
CSARVPTGGFYNEQFF
TGCAGTGCTAGAGTTCCTACAGGGGGCTTTTACAATGAGCAGTTCTTC
>once|TRBD2|TRBJ2-7|TRBV6-2/TRBV6-3
CASSPGGPYEQYF
TGTGCCAGCAGTCCGGGAGGGCCGTACGAGCAGTACTTC
>-|-|TRBJ2-5|TRBV7-3
CASSLSAEETQYF
TGTGCCAGCAGCTTATCAGCAGAAGAGACCCAGTACTTC
>-|TRBD2|TRBJ2-5|TRBV20-1
CSARAGSGSISETQYF
TGCAGTGCTAGAGCTGGCAGCGGGAGTATTTCAGAGACCCAGTACTTC
>-|TRBD2|TRBJ2-3|TRBV10-3
CAISGPSGSSDTQYF
TGTGCCATCAGTGGTCCTAGCGGGAGTTCTGATACGCAGTATTTT
>-|-|TRBJ1-6|TRBV7-2
CVSRLTGGRDSPLHF
TGTGTCAGCAGGCTTACGGGGGGTCGTGATTCACCCCTCCACTTT
>-|TRBD2|TRBJ2-1|TRBV7-2
CASSLVLAGYNEQFF
TGTGCCAGCAGCTTAGTTTTAGCGGGGTACAATGAGCAGTTCTTC
>once|TRBD1|TRBJ2-3|TRBV19
CASSNRDRGSDTQYF
TGTGCCAGTAGCAACCGCGACAGGGGCTCAGATACGCAGTATTTT
>-|-|TRBJ1-5|TRBV19
CASSNRAGGSNQPQHF
TGTGCCAGTAGCAACAGGGCGGGGGGGAGCAATCAGCCCCAGCATTTT
>-|-|TRBJ2-2|TRBV7-3
CASSATGTLNTGELFF
TGTGCCAGCAGCGCAACCGGGACATTGAACACCGGGGAGCTGTTTTTT
>-|-|TRBJ2-7|TRBV15
CATSRGEGDVDEQYF
TGTGCCACCAGCAGAGGGGAGGGGGATGTGGACGAGCAGTACTTC
>-|TRBD1|TRBJ1-2|TRBV6-1
CASSPRGGGGGSYGYTF
TGTGCCAGCAGTCCTCGTGGAGGGGGCGGGGGGTCCTATGGCTACACCTTC
>-|-|TRBJ1-2|TRBV7-6
CASSRVEGVGYTF
TGTGCCAGCAGCCGCGTCGAGGGGGTTGGCTACACCTTC
>-|TRBD1|TRBJ1-4|TRBV20-1
CSAPDREREKLFF
TGCAGTGCACCCGACAGGGAACGCGAAAAACTGTTTTTT
>few|-|TRBJ2-7|TRBV20-1
CSAPITEWGNEQYF
TGCAGTGCCCCGATAACAGAGTGGGGGAACGAGCAGTACTTC
>-|-|TRBJ2-5|TRBV7-2
CASSLDRSPQYF
TGTGCCAGCAGCTTAGACCGGAGTCCCCAGTACTTC
>few|TRBD2|TRBJ2-3|TRBV2
CASSEPSGSSTDTQYF
TGTGCCAGCAGTGAGCCTAGCGGGAGTTCCACAGATACGCAGTATTTT
>-|TRBD2|TRBJ2-2|TRBV11-3
CASSSHFGTSGSGGELFF
TGTGCCAGCAGCTCTCACTTCGGGACTAGCGGGAGTGGCGGGGAGCTGTTTTTT
>-|-|TRBJ2-3|TRBV28
CASSLYGAGPSTDTQYF
TGTGCCAGCAGCCTGTACGGGGCGGGACCGAGCACAGATACGCAGTATTTT
>-|TRBD2|TRBJ2-5|TRBV5-4
CASSLGRGLAGPAQETQYF
TGTGCCAGCAGCTTGGGGAGGGGACTAGCGGGACCTGCGCAAGAGACCCAGTACTTC
>few|TRBD2|TRBJ2-2|TRBV6-1
CASSFGGTSSGELFF
TGTGCCAGCAGCTTCGGGGGGACTTCCTCCGGGGAGCTGTTTTTT
>once|TRBD1|TRBJ1-5|TRBV19
CASRMTGTDGAQHF
TGTGCCAGTAGGATGACAGGGACCGACGGGGCCCAGCATTTT
>-|-|TRBJ2-3|TRBV28
CASTSRSGGIPDTQYF
TGTGCCAGCACCTCCCGTTCTGGGGGGATCCCAGATACGCAGTATTTT
>few|TRBD1|TRBJ1-1|TRBV20-1
CSARGDRDDTEAFF
TGCAGTGCTAGAGGTGACAGGGATGACACTGAAGCTTTCTTT
>-|-|TRBJ2-7|TRBV20-1
CSASWGTFSYEQYF
TGCAGTGCTAGTTGGGGGACTTTTTCCTACGAGCAGTACTTC
>-|TRBD2|TRBJ2-3|TRBV15
CATSRDLAGVGDTQYF
TGTGCCACCAGCAGGGATCTAGCGGGAGTAGGAGATACGCAGTATTTT
>-|TRBD1|TRBJ1-6|TRBV5-4
CASSFSKTGTYNSPLHF
TGTGCCAGCAGCTTTAGCAAGACAGGGACCTATAATTCACCCCTCCACTTT
>-|TRBD1|TRBJ1-2|TRBV7-2
CASSILQGAEIYGYTF
TGTGCCAGCAGCATACTACAGGGGGCGGAAATCTATGGCTACACCTTC
>-|-|TRBJ1-3|TRBV10-3
CAIRGYSCRSGNTIYF
TGTGCCATCAGGGGTTACAGTTGTAGATCTGGAAACACCATATATTTT
>once|-|TRBJ2-2|TRBV6-4
CASSESDTGELFF
TGTGCCAGCAGTGAGTCCGACACCGGGGAGCTGTTTTTT
>-|TRBD1|TRBJ2-3|TRBV6-2/TRBV6-3
CASVRDRDIDTQYF
TGTGCCAGCGTTAGGGACAGGGACATAGATACGCAGTATTTT
>few|TRBD2|TRBJ2-5|TRBV10-3
CAISESGLEETQYF
TGTGCCATCAGTGAGTCCGGACTAGAAGAGACCCAGTACTTC
>-|TRBD2|TRBJ2-1|TRBV20-1
CSARATSGGSYNEQFF
TGCAGTGCTAGAGCTACTAGCGGAGGCTCCTACAATGAGCAGTTCTTC
>few|-|TRBJ2-2|TRBV24-1
CATRGAGANTGELFF
TGTGCCACCAGGGGGGCGGGGGCGAACACCGGGGAGCTGTTTTTT
>-|-|TRBJ1-5|TRBV28
CAGGGSISNQPQHF
TGTGCCGGCGGGGGATCTATCAGCAATCAGCCCCAGCATTTT